This T cell receptor beta chain was found in a study of blood T cells in healthy people across ages. The use of a sample-barcoded 5' primer and a J-beta primer mix characterized a second PCR of about 7 to 12 cycles. TCRdb recomputed calls from the 5' RACE reads with MiXCR, one row per CDR3 protein. The table lists hundreds of thousands of distinct CDR3 sequences, roughly 50% of them singletons. Germline V gene sequence: CDR1 DFQATT, CDR2 SNEGSKA (reference sequence). Unmatched junction bases numbered 11, after V lost 5 bases and J lost 6 bases. CDR3 length equals 15 residues. The sample consisted of blood. The TCR comes from a man in his thirties or forties in good health. The chain is built from TRBV20-1 and TRBJ1-5; 9 nucleotides line up with TRBD1. The CDR3, as DNA: TGCAGTGCTGGAGGTGGGGACAGGGTGCGTCAGCCCCAGCATTTT. This sequence encodes CSAGGGDRVRQPQHF.